This TCR beta chain comes out of a study of regulatory T cells in long-lasting Graves disease. Trimming removed 8 bases at V and 0 bases at J, with 15 bases between. This CDR3 is 15 amino acids long. The germline V gene encodes CDR1 MDHEN and CDR2 SYDVKM. Points from the study as a whole: There was favoring of TRBV28, TRBJ1-2 and TRBJ2-5 in persistent disease.

Researchers made TCR beta libraries by using iRepertoire HTBI primers and running Arm-PCR on CDR3 regions. TCRdb called the multiplex PCR reads again in MiXCR, with one record for every CDR3 protein. The sample shows about 220,000 distinct CDR3 sequences, about 19% of them seen only once. About this clonotype: Its antigen is not identified. A much larger clonotype is one base distant, so this may be a read error.

This sample's time point: newly diagnosed GD, antithyroid drugs for less than 3 months. PBMCs provided the RNA from which the TCR library was made. This sample also appeared in a second study, on T cells in Graves' hyperthyroidism and ophthalmopathy.

The gene calls are TRBV28 and TRBJ2-3, with D unresolved. This TCR came from a woman between 25 and 40 years old with Graves disease. Sequenced material: peripheral blood mononuclear cells (PBMCs), taken at new diagnosis, from a patient treated with antithyroid drugs. As DNA, the CDR3 is TGTGCCAGCGGTCTCGTACACGAGAGCACAGATACGCAGTATTTT. Translation gives CASGLVHESTDTQYF.